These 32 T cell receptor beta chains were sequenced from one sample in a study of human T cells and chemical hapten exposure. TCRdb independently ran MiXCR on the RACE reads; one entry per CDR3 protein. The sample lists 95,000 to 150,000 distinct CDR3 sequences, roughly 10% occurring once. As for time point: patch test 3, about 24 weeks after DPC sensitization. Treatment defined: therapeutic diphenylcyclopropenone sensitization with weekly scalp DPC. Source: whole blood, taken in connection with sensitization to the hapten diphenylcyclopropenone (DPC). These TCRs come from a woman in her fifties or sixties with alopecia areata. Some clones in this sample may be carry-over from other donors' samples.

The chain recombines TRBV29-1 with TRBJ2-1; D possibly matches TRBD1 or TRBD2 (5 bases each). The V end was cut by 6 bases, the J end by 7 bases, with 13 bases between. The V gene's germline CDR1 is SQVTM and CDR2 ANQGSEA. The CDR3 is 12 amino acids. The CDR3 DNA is TGCAGCGTGGGGCGGGTGGGGAATGAGCAGTTCTTC. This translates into CSVGRVGNEQFF.

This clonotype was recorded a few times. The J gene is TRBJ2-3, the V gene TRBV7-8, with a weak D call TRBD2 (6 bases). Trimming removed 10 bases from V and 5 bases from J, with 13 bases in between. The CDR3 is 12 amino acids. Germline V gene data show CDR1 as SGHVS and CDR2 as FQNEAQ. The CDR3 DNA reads TGTGCCACCGGGCGGGGAATAGATACGCAGTATTTT. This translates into CATGRGIDTQYF.

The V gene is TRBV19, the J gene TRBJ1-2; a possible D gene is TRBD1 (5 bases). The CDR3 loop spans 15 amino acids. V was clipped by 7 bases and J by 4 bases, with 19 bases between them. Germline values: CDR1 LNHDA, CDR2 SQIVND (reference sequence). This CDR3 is CASKPGRREPYGYTF. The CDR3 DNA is TGTGCCAGTAAACCGGGGCGGCGAGAACCCTATGGCTACACCTTC.

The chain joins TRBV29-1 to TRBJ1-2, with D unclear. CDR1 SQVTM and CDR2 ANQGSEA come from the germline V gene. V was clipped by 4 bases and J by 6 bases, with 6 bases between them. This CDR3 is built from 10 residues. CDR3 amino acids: CSVVDDGYTF. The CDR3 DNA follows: TGCAGCGTTGTAGACGATGGCTACACCTTC. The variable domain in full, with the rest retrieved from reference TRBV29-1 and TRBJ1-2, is SAVISQKPSRDICQRGTSLTIQCQVDSQVTMMFWYRQQPGQSLTLIATANQGSEATYESGFVIDKFPISRPNLTFSTLTVSNMSPEDSSIYLCSVVDDGYTFGSGTRLTVV.

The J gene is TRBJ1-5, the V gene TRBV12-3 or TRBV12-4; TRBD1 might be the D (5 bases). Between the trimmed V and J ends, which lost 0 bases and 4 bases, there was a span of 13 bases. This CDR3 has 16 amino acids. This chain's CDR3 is CASSLAGGLRNQPQHF. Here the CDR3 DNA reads TGTGCCAGCAGTTTAGCGGGGGGACTGAGGAATCAGCCCCAGCATTTT.

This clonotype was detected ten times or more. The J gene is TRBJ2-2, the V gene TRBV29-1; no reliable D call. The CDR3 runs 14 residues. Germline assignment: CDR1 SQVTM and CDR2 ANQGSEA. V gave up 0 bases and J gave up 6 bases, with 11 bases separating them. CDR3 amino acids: CSVEDLDPPGELFF. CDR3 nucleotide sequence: TGCAGCGTTGAAGATCTGGACCCGCCCGGGGAGCTGTTTTTT.

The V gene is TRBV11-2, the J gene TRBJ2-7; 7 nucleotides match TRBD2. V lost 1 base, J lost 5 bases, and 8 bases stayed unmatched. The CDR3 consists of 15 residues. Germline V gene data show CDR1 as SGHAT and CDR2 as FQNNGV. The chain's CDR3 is CASSLGRGSGDEQYF. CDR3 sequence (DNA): TGTGCCAGCAGCTTAGGACGCGGGAGCGGGGACGAGCAGTACTTC.

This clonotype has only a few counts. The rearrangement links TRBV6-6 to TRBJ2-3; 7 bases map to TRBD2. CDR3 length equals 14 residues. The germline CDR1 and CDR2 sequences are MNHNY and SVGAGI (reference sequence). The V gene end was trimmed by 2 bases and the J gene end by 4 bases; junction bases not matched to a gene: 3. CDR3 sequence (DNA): TGTGCCAGCAGTTACCTGCTAGCGGCAGATACGCAGTATTTT. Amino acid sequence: CASSYLLAADTQYF.

In DNA form, the CDR3 reads TGTGCCAGCAGTGATGAAGGCAGGGTAATTCCCAACTATGGCTACACCTTC. Translating it yields CASSDEGRVIPNYGYTF. The V and J genes are TRBV2 and TRBJ1-2; D might be TRBD1 (5 bases). Germline CDR1 reads SNHLY; CDR2 reads FYNNEI. The CDR3 covers 17 residues. The germline V and J ends were trimmed by 3 bases and 2 bases, with 19 bases remaining between them.

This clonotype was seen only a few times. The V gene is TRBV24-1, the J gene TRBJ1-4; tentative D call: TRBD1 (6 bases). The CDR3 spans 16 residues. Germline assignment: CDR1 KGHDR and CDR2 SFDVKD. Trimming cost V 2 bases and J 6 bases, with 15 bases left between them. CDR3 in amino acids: CATSDSRQEVDEKLFF. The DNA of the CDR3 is TGTGCCACCAGTGATTCGAGACAGGAGGTGGATGAAAAACTGTTTTTT.

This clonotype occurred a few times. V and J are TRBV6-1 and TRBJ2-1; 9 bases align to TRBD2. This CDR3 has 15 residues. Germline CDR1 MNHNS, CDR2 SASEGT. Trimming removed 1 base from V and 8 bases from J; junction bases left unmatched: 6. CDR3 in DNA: TGTGCCAGCAGTGAAGGCGGGAGGGCCTTTGATGAGCAGTTCTTC. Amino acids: CASSEGGRAFDEQFF.

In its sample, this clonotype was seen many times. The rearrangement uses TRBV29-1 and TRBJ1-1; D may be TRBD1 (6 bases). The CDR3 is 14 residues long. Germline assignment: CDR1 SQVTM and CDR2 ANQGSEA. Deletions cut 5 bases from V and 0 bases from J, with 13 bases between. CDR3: CSVLLEGVNTEAFF. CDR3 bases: TGCAGCGTTCTCCTGGAGGGGGTGAACACTGAAGCTTTCTTT.

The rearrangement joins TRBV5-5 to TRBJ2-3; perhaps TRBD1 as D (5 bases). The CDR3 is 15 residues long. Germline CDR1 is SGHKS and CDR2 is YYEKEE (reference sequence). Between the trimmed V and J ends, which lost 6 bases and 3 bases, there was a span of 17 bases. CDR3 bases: TGTGCCAGCACCCGGCGGTGGCAGGGTACAGATACGCAGTATTTT. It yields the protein CASTRRWQGTDTQYF.

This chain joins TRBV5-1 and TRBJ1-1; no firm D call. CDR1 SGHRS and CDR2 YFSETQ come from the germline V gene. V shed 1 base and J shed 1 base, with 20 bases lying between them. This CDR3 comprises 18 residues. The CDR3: CASSLRSHTTLRNTEAFF. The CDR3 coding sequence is TGCGCCAGCAGCTTGCGGTCACACACCACCCTTCGGAACACTGAAGCTTTCTTT. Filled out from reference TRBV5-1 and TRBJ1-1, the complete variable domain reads KAGVTQTPRYLIKTRGQQVTLSCSPISGHRSVSWYQQTPGQGLQFLFEYFSETQRNKGNFPGRFSGRQFSNSRSEMNVSTLELGDSALYLCASSLRSHTTLRNTEAFFGQGTRLTVV.

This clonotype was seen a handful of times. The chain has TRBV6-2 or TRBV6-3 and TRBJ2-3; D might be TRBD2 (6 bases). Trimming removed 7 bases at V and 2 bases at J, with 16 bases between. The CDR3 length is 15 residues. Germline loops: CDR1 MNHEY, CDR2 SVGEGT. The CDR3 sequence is CASTRRRADTDTQYF. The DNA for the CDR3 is TGTGCCAGCACGAGGAGGAGGGCCGACACAGATACGCAGTATTTT.

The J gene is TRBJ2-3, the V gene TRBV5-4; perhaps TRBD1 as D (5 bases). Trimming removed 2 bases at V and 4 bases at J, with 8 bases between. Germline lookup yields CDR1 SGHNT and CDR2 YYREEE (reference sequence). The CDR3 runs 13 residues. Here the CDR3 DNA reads TGTGCCAGCAGCTTCAGGGATTCAGATACGCAGTATTTT. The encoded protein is CASSFRDSDTQYF. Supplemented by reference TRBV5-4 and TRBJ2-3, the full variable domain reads ETGVTQSPTHLIKTRGQQVTLRCSSQSGHNTVSWYQQALGQGPQFIFQYYREEENGRGNFPPRFSGLQFPNYSSELNVNALELDDSALYLCASSFRDSDTQYFGPGTRLTVL.

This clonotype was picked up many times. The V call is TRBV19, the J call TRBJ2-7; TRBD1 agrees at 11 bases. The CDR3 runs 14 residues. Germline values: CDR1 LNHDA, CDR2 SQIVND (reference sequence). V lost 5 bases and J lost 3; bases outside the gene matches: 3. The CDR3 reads CASSAGTGGYEQYF. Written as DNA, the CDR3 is TGTGCCAGTAGTGCAGGGACAGGGGGCTACGAGCAGTACTTC.

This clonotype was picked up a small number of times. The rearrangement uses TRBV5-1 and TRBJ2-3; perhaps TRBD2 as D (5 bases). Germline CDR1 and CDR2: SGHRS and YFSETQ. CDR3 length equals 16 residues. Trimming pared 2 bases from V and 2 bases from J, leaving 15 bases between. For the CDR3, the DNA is TGCGCCAGCAGCTTCGGACTCGAGAGGTTCACAGATACGCAGTATTTT. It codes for CASSFGLERFTDTQYF.

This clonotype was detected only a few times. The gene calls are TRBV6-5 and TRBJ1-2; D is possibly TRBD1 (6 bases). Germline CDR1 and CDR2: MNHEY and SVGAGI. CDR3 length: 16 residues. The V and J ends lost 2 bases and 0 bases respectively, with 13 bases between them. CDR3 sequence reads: CASSYARDTPNYGYTF. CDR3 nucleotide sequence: TGTGCCAGCAGTTACGCCCGGGACACTCCTAACTATGGCTACACCTTC.

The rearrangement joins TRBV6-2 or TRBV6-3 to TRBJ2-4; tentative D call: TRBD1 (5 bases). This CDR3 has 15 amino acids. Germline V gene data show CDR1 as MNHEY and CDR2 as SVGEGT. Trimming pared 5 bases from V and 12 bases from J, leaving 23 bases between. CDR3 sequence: CASSPPNMGQFDQYF. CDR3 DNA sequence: TGTGCCAGCAGTCCACCGAACATGGGGCAATTTGATCAGTACTTC.

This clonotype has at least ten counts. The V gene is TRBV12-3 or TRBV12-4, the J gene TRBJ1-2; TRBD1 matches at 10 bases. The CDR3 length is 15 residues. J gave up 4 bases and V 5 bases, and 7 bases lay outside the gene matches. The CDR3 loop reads CASSRTGTGVYGYTF. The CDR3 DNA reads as TGTGCCAGCAGTCGAACCGGGACAGGGGTCTATGGCTACACCTTC.

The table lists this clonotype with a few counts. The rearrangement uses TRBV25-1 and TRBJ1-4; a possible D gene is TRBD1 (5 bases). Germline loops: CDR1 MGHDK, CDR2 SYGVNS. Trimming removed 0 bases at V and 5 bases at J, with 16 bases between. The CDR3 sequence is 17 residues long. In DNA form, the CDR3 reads TGTGCCAGCAGTGAATATGCCCTCTCCGGGGGGAATGAAAAACTGTTTTTT. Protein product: CASSEYALSGGNEKLFF.

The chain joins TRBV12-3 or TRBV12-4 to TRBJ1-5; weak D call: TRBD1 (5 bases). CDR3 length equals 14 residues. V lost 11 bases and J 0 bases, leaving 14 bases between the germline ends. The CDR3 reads CAGRDGNSNQPQHF. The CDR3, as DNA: TGTGCCGGGCGGGACGGAAATAGCAATCAGCCCCAGCATTTT.

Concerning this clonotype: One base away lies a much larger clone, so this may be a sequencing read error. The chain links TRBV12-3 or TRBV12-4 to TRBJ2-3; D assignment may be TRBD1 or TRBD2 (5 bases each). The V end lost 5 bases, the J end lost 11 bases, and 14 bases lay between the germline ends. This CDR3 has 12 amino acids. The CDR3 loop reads CASSTGPRGQYF. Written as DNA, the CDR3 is TGTGCCAGCAGTACGGGACCTCGGGGGCAGTATTTT.

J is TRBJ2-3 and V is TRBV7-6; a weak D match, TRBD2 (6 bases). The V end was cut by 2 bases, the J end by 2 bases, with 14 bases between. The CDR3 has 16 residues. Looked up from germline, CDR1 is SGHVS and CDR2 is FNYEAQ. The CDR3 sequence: CASSLFPSDITDTQYF. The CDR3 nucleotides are TGTGCCAGCAGCTTATTTCCTAGCGATATCACAGATACGCAGTATTTT.

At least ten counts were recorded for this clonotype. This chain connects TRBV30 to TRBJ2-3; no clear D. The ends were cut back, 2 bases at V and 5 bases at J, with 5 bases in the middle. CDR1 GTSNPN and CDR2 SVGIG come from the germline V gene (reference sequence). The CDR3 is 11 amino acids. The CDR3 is CAWSYRDTQYF. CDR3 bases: TGTGCCTGGAGTTATAGAGATACGCAGTATTTT.

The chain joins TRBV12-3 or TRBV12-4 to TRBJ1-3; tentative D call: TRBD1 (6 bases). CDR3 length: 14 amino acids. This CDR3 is CAGGRPSSGNTIYF. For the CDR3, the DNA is TGTGCTGGGGGCAGGCCGAGCTCTGGAAACACCATATATTTT.

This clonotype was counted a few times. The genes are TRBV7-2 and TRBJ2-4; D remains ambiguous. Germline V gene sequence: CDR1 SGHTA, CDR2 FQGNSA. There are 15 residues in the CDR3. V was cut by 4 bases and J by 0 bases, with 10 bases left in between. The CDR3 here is CASSSTSLAKNIQYF. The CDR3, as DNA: TGTGCCAGCAGCTCGACTTCCCTAGCCAAAAACATTCAGTACTTC.

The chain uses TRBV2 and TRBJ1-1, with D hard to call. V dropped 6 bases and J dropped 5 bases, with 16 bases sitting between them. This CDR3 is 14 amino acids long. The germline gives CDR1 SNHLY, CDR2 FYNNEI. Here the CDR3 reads CASRPGRLETEAFF. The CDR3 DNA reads TGTGCCAGCAGACCCGGTCGCCTAGAGACTGAAGCTTTCTTT.

The DNA of the CDR3 is TGTGCCATCAGCCGAGAGGGGAGCAATCAGCCCCAGCATTTT. Translating gives CAISREGSNQPQHF. This rearrangement joins TRBV10-3 to TRBJ1-5, with D tentatively TRBD1 (5 bases). Germline CDR1 and CDR2: ENHRY and SYGVKD. The CDR3 totals 14 residues. V was clipped by 6 bases and J by 1 base, with 10 bases between them.

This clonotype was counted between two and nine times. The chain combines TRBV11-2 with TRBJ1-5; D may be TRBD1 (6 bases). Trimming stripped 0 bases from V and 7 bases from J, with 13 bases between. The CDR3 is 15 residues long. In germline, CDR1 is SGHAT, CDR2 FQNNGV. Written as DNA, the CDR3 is TGTGCCAGCAGCTTAGAATCAGGGGTCAGGCAGCCCCAGCATTTT. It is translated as CASSLESGVRQPQHF.

Here the CDR3 reads CASSKTGAATEAFF. For the CDR3, the DNA is TGTGCCAGCAGTAAAACAGGGGCGGCCACTGAAGCTTTCTTT. The J gene is TRBJ1-1, the V gene TRBV6-5; 7 bases match TRBD1. The germline CDR1 and CDR2 sequences are MNHEY and SVGAGI. The CDR3 loop spans 14 amino acids. Losses at the gene ends were 5 bases for V and 4 bases for J; bases not matched to a gene: 7.